The T cell receptor beta chain under discussion was sequenced for a study of graft-versus-host responses after intestinal transplantation. On this clone itself: Its antigen is still unknown.

Libraries were prepared by immunoSEQ multiplex PCR; TCRdb keeps only in-frame clonotypes and omits some of them. The sample yields 45,000 to 65,000 clones, approximately 94% seen once. The CDR3 runs 18 residues. Regarding the study as a whole: Maximum circulating GvH clone levels tracked with early post-transplant HvG decreases. Across patients carrying graft-donor T cell macrochimerism, allografts held high graft-versus-host to host-versus-graft clonal ratios.

The origin of this receptor is a human donor who was the organ donor for an intestinal transplant. The rearrangement links TRBV21-1 to TRBJ2-3; TRBD2, the D gene given by the table, was not confirmed from the DNA. TRBV21-1 is described as a pseudogene. Sequenced here: unstimulated CD4+ T cells sorted from spleen or lymph node cells, sampled before transplant. CDR3 nucleotides: TGTGCCAGCAGCAAAGGGGGGGTTGGGTGTGTAAGAACAGATACGCAGTATTTT. It is translated as CASSKGGVGCVRTDTQYF.